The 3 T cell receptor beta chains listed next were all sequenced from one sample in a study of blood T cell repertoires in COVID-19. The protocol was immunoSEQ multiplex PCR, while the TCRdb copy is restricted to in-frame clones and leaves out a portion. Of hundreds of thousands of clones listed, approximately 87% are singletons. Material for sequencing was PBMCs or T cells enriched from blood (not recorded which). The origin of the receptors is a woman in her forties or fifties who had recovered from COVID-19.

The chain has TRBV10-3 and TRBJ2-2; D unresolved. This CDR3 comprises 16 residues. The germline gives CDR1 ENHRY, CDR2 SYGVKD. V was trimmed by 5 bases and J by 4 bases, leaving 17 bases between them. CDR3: CAISPKEQQITGELFF. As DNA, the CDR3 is TGTGCCATCAGTCCCAAAGAGCAACAGATCACCGGGGAGCTGTTTTTT.

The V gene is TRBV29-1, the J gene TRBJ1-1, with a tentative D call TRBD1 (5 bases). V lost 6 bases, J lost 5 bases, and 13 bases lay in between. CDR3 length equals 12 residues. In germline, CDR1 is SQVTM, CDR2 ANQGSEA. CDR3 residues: CSVHQGFTEAFF. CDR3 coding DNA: TGCAGCGTCCATCAGGGTTTTACTGAAGCTTTCTTT.

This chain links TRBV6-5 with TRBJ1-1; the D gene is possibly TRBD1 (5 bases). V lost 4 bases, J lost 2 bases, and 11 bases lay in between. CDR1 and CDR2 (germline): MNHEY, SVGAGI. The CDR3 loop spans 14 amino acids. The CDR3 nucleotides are TGTGCCAGCAGTTTCCTTACAGGAAACACTGAAGCTTTCTTT. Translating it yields CASSFLTGNTEAFF.